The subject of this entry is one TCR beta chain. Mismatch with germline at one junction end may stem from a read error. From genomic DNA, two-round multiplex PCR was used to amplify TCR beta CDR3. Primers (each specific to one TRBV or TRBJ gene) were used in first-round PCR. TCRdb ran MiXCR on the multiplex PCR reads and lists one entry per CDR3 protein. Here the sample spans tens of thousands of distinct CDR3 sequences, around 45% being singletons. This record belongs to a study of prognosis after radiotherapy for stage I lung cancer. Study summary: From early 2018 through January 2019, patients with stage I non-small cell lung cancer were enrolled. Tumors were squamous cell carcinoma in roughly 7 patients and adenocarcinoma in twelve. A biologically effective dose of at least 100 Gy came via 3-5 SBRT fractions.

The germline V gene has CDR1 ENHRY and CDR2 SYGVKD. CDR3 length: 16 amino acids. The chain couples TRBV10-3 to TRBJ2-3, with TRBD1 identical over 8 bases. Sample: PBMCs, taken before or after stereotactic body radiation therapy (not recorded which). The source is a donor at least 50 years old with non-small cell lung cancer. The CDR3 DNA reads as TGTGCCATCAGACCCTTGACAGGGGAGGTCACATATACGCAGTATTTT. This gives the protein CAIRPLTGEVTYTQYF.